This section outlines one T cell receptor (beta chain) sequence together with its context. Its specificity is not known. The data were obtained in a study of beta chain features in type 1 diabetes. The study's findings and limits: In the patient group, naive, central memory and Treg TCRB repertoires seemed more alike than in the healthy donor group. Among patients with Type 1 diabetes, TCRB CDR3s were moderately but significantly shorter in every one of the four CD4+ subsets. More deletions and fewer insertions at VDJ junctions were found in patients with type 1 diabetes.

The ends were cut back, 2 bases at V and 4 bases at J, with 15 bases in the middle. CDR1 PRHDT and CDR2 FYEKMQ come from the germline V gene (reference sequence). The CDR3 spans 15 residues. The authors reverse transcribed all of the isolated RNA, so sequencing captured expressed TCRB transcripts. Method: immunoSEQ multiplex PCR; TCRdb's copy keeps in-frame clones and lacks some. Among a few hundred thousand clones listed, about 16% were seen once. Stem cell-like memory, regulatory, central memory and naive CD4+ cells were sorted via CD45RO/CCR7/CD25/CD127/CD95/CD27. The receptor was isolated from a woman in her late teens or twenties in good health. The V gene is TRBV13, the J gene TRBJ2-7; D remains unclear. Sequencing input: naive CD4+ T cells from blood. DNA for the CDR3: TGTGCCAGCAGCTTATACGGTCGGCAGGAATACGAGCAGTACTTC. As protein: CASSLYGRQEYEQYF.